The 31 T cell receptor beta chains below come from one sample, sequenced in a study of CD8 T cells in ankylosing spondylitis. Antigens of these TCRs are unknown. Study observations and caveats: Apparently characteristic of ankylosing spondylitis blood was a TCR beta motif (about 8 highly homologous variants).

One entry per CDR3 protein results from TCRdb running MiXCR on the 5' RACE reads. The table lists hundreds of thousands of distinct CDR3 sequences, approximately 12% of them singletons. Material for sequencing was blood, either unsorted or a sorted T cell fraction (not recorded which). The receptors stem from a male donor with ankylosing spondylitis.

This clonotype was found a few times. The chain employs TRBV3-1 and TRBJ2-4; D gene ambiguous. The germline V gene encodes CDR1 LGHDT and CDR2 YNNKEL (reference sequence). Trimming took 0 bases from V and 1 from J, leaving 4 bases between them. The CDR3 extends over 14 amino acids. CDR3 sequence: CASSQEAAKNIQYF. In DNA, the CDR3 is TGTGCCAGCAGCCAAGAGGCGGCCAAAAACATTCAGTACTTC.

The genes are TRBV10-2 and TRBJ2-7; D might be TRBD1 (5 bases). CDR1 is WSHSY and CDR2 is SAAADI in the germline V gene. The CDR3 is made up of 13 amino acids. With 4 bases removed from V and 3 bases from J, the gap between germline ends came to 10 bases. The CDR3 DNA reads as TGCGCCAGCAGTGCCAGGGTTATCTACGAGCAGTACTTC. Translated: CASSARVIYEQYF.

This clonotype was detected a few times. The V gene is TRBV4-2, the J gene TRBJ2-1, with D tentatively TRBD2 (6 bases). V was pared by 0 bases and J by 7 bases, with 16 bases between. Germline V gene lookup returns CDR1 LGHNA and CDR2 YNFKEQ. This CDR3 has 16 residues. The CDR3 reads CASSQDPTGRLNEQFF. DNA for the CDR3: TGTGCCAGCAGCCAAGATCCGACTGGGAGGCTTAATGAGCAGTTCTTC.

This clonotype is a singleton in its sample. The rearrangement links TRBV7-9 to TRBJ2-6; no definite D call. The V and J ends lost 5 bases and 2 bases respectively, with 4 bases between them. The CDR3 consists of 13 residues. The germline CDR1 and CDR2 sequences are SEHNR and FQNEAQ (reference sequence). CDR3 residues: CASSTAGANVLTF. Here the CDR3 DNA reads TGTGCCAGCAGCACAGCTGGGGCCAACGTCCTGACTTTC.

J is TRBJ2-2 and V is TRBV3-1; maybe TRBD2 (6 bases). The CDR3 covers 15 residues. Germline-derived CDR1 and CDR2 are LGHDT and YNNKEL (reference sequence). V shed 4 bases and J shed 3 bases, with 12 bases lying between them. CDR3 nucleotides: TGTGCCAGCAGCCGGGACGGGGACTACACCGGGGAGCTGTTTTTT. This translates into CASSRDGDYTGELFF.

The sample holds many counts of this clonotype. The chain couples TRBV20-1 to TRBJ1-5; D unresolved. Looked up from germline, CDR1 is DFQATT and CDR2 is SNEGSKA (reference sequence). With 6 bases removed from V and 2 bases from J, the gap between germline ends came to 11 bases. This CDR3 contains 13 residues. As DNA, the CDR3 is TGCAGTGCAGCACTTTGGGGCAATCAGCCCCAGCATTTT. Amino acids: CSAALWGNQPQHF.

The chain couples TRBV18 to TRBJ1-6, with D possibly being TRBD1 (6 bases). With 3 bases removed from V and 6 bases from J, the gap between germline ends came to 12 bases. Looked up from germline, CDR1 is KGHSH and CDR2 is LQKENI. The CDR3 has 15 residues. The CDR3, as DNA: TGTGCCAGCTCACCGCAGGGGAATGGTAATTCACCCCTCCACTTT. Amino acid sequence: CASSPQGNGNSPLHF.

The chain carries TRBV20-1 and TRBJ2-1, with D uncertain. The germline CDR1 and CDR2 sequences are DFQATT and SNEGSKA (reference sequence). V lost 6 bases to trimming and J lost 6 bases, with 15 bases between them. This CDR3 has 13 amino acids. The CDR3 nucleotides are TGCAGTGCCACCGGACCCCCCGGCAATGAGCAGTTCTTC. Protein: CSATGPPGNEQFF.

This clonotype was counted many times. This chain uses TRBV20-1 with TRBJ2-3; D is ambiguous. The germline V gene has CDR1 DFQATT and CDR2 SNEGSKA (reference sequence). Trimming took 3 bases from V and 0 from J, leaving 7 bases between them. CDR3 size: 13 residues. The CDR3 sequence: CSASQASTDTQYF. CDR3 sequence (DNA): TGCAGTGCTAGTCAGGCTAGCACAGATACGCAGTATTTT.

This clonotype has only a few counts. The genes are TRBV7-8 and TRBJ1-1; the D is unclear. Trimming stripped 4 bases from V and 5 bases from J, with 14 bases between. The CDR3 has 14 residues. Germline CDR1 reads SGHVS; CDR2 reads FQNEAQ. The chain's CDR3 is CASSSRLSSTEAFF. CDR3 in DNA: TGTGCCAGCAGCTCTAGACTCTCGTCAACTGAAGCTTTCTTT.

The gene calls are TRBV20-1 and TRBJ1-5; a weak D match, TRBD1 (5 bases). In germline, CDR1 is DFQATT, CDR2 SNEGSKA (reference sequence). The CDR3 is 16 amino acids. With 6 bases removed from V and 0 bases from J, the gap between germline ends came to 18 bases. This chain's CDR3 is CSALPGATHSNQPQHF. In DNA, the CDR3 is TGCAGTGCCCTCCCCGGGGCGACCCATAGCAATCAGCCCCAGCATTTT.

This sequence joins TRBV29-1 and TRBJ1-1; D is unresolved. CDR1 and CDR2 (germline): SQVTM, ANQGSEA. There are 11 residues in the CDR3. V was cut by 6 bases and J by 2 bases, with 7 bases left in between. As DNA, the CDR3 is TGCAGCGTCAAAGTAAACACTGAAGCTTTCTTT. This gives the protein CSVKVNTEAFF.

The V call is TRBV7-2, the J call TRBJ1-4; weak D call: TRBD1 (6 bases). CDR3 length: 15 amino acids. V gave up 5 bases and J gave up 2 bases, with 12 bases separating them. In germline, CDR1 is SGHTA, CDR2 FQGNSA. In DNA, the CDR3 is TGTGCCAGCAGCAAAACAGGGAGCACTAATGAAAAACTGTTTTTT. This encodes CASSKTGSTNEKLFF.

The chain links TRBV5-1 to TRBJ1-1; D is ambiguous. V was shortened by 1 base and J by 1 base, with 17 bases between the two germline ends. This CDR3 comprises 17 residues. CDR1 and CDR2 from the germline V gene are SGHRS and YFSETQ. For the CDR3, the DNA is TGCGCCAGCAGCTTGTATGTTTGGGGTCGTGAGAACACTGAAGCTTTCTTT. Its translation: CASSLYVWGRENTEAFF.

CDR3 DNA sequence: TGTGCCAGCAGTTACTCCGGCGGCCGGCCGACACACTACAATGAGCAGTTCTTC. This translates into CASSYSGGRPTHYNEQFF. The rearrangement links TRBV6-2 or TRBV6-3 to TRBJ2-1; D is unresolved. V was cut by 0 bases and J by 3 bases, with 18 bases left in between. The CDR3 is made up of 18 amino acids. CDR1 is MNHEY and CDR2 is SVGEGT in the germline V gene.

This clonotype was observed a handful of times. This chain connects TRBV12-3 or TRBV12-4 to TRBJ1-2; tentatively, D is TRBD1 (5 bases). V dropped 1 base and J dropped 4 bases, with 13 bases sitting between them. CDR3 length: 15 amino acids. The CDR3 protein is CASSLDSGRLYGYTF. CDR3 sequence (DNA): TGTGCCAGCAGTTTAGACTCGGGGCGCCTCTATGGCTACACCTTC.

The table lists this clonotype with a few counts. V is TRBV28 and J is TRBJ1-5; D uncertain. CDR1 and CDR2 (germline): MDHEN, SYDVKM. This CDR3 contains 15 residues. The germline V and J ends were trimmed by 4 bases and 0 bases, with 10 bases remaining between them. The CDR3 DNA reads as TGTGCCAGCAGTTGGGCAGACTATAGCAATCAGCCCCAGCATTTT. It translates to CASSWADYSNQPQHF.

The CDR3 coding sequence is TGTGCCATCATGGACGCCCGGAACACTGAAGCTTTCTTT. The encoded protein is CAIMDARNTEAFF. The chain uses TRBV10-3 and TRBJ1-1; D gene ambiguous. The CDR3 sequence is 13 residues long. Per germline, CDR1 ENHRY and CDR2 SYGVKD. V was shortened by 7 bases and J by 1 base, with 10 bases between the two germline ends.

This clonotype was detected only a few times. The chain links TRBV7-9 to TRBJ2-2, with 9 bases identical to TRBD1. Germline CDR1 and CDR2: SEHNR and FQNEAQ (reference sequence). The CDR3 extends over 15 amino acids. V lost 4 bases and J lost 4; bases outside the gene matches: 4. This CDR3 reads CASSSVTGGTGELFF. Written as DNA, the CDR3 is TGTGCCAGCAGCTCCGTGACAGGGGGCACCGGGGAGCTGTTTTTT.

This clonotype was seen a few times. The chain couples TRBV9 to TRBJ2-2; perhaps TRBD2 as D (6 bases). The CDR3 totals 19 residues. Trimming pared 0 bases from V and 7 bases from J, leaving 25 bases between. Germline V gene sequence: CDR1 SGDLS, CDR2 YYNGEE. CDR3 residues: CASSVGIGGKALGYGELFF. The CDR3 bases are TGTGCCAGCAGCGTAGGGATAGGAGGGAAGGCTTTGGGGTACGGGGAGCTGTTTTTT. Full variable domain (missing parts from reference TRBV9 and TRBJ2-2): DSGVTQTPKHLITATGQRVTLRCSPRSGDLSVYWYQQSLDQGLQFLIQYYNGEERAKGNILERFSAQQFPDLHSELNLSSLELGDSALYFCASSVGIGGKALGYGELFFGEGSRLTVL.

This clonotype has a handful of counts. V gene TRBV5-1 combines with J gene TRBJ1-2; D call uncertain. The CDR3 sequence is 13 residues long. The germline CDR1 and CDR2 sequences are SGHRS and YFSETQ. Trimming took 3 bases from V and 2 from J, leaving 8 bases between them. The CDR3 sequence: CASSWIQNYGYTF. DNA of the CDR3: TGCGCCAGCAGCTGGATACAGAACTATGGCTACACCTTC. The variable domain in full, completed from reference TRBV5-1 and TRBJ1-2, reads KAGVTQTPRYLIKTRGQQVTLSCSPISGHRSVSWYQQTPGQGLQFLFEYFSETQRNKGNFPGRFSGRQFSNSRSEMNVSTLELGDSALYLCASSWIQNYGYTFGSGTRLTVV.

This clonotype was seen repeatedly, ten times or more. The chain recombines TRBV29-1 with TRBJ2-7; D gene unclear. The length of the CDR3 is 13 residues. Trimming stripped 4 bases from V and 0 bases from J, with 10 bases between. In germline, CDR1 is SQVTM, CDR2 ANQGSEA. The CDR3 sequence is CSVVGRRSYEQYF. The CDR3 region has the DNA TGCAGCGTTGTAGGACGGCGCTCCTACGAGCAGTACTTC.

This rearrangement joins TRBV10-3 to TRBJ2-5; perhaps TRBD2 as D (6 bases). Trimming removed 2 bases at V and 1 base at J, with 14 bases between. This CDR3 is built from 16 residues. Germline assignment: CDR1 ENHRY and CDR2 SYGVKD. The CDR3 loop reads CAISEPSGVPQETQYF. CDR3 bases: TGTGCCATCAGTGAGCCTTCGGGAGTCCCCCAAGAGACCCAGTACTTC.

This sequence joins TRBV24-1 and TRBJ2-1; 7 bases map to TRBD2. This CDR3 comprises 17 residues. V shed 0 bases and J 0 bases; nucleotides not matched to a gene: 4. Germline V gene data show CDR1 as KGHDR and CDR2 as SFDVKD. This CDR3 is CATSDLGLADSYNEQFF. DNA of the CDR3: TGTGCCACCAGTGATTTGGGGCTAGCGGACTCCTACAATGAGCAGTTCTTC.

The table lists this clonotype with a few counts. This chain joins TRBV29-1 and TRBJ2-7, with a possible D match to TRBD1 (6 bases). V gave up 7 bases and J gave up 4 bases, with 17 bases separating them. Germline V gives CDR1 SQVTM, CDR2 ANQGSEA. CDR3 length: 13 amino acids. The CDR3: CSATGEGLYEQYF. In DNA form, the CDR3 reads TGCAGCGCGACAGGCGAGGGCCTTTACGAGCAGTACTTC.

The rearrangement links TRBV20-1 to TRBJ1-2; no firm D call. V shed 7 bases and J shed 3 bases, with 18 bases lying between them. The CDR3 extends over 14 amino acids. Germline V gene data show CDR1 as DFQATT and CDR2 as SNEGSKA (reference sequence). The CDR3 nucleotides are TGCAGTGTCCGGGCCACCCCCCGCGACTATGGCTACACCTTC. Its protein product is CSVRATPRDYGYTF.

The chain employs TRBV7-2 and TRBJ2-7, with 10 bases aligning to TRBD2. Germline V CDR1 and CDR2: SGHTA, FQGNSA. This CDR3 comprises 17 residues. With V trimmed by 0 bases and J by 2 bases, 7 bases remained unmatched. DNA of the CDR3: TGTGCCAGCAGCTTAGCGAGTCCTAGCGGGAGCCCCTACGAGCAGTACTTC. This encodes CASSLASPSGSPYEQYF. The complete variable domain, with remaining parts taken from reference TRBV7-2 and TRBJ2-7, reads GAGVSQSPSNKVTEKGKDVELRCDPISGHTALYWYRQSLGQGLEFLIYFQGNSAPDKSGLPSDRFSAERTGGSVSTLTIQRTQQEDSAVYLCASSLASPSGSPYEQYFGPGTRLTVT.

The V gene is TRBV5-6, the J gene TRBJ2-2; perhaps TRBD1 as D (6 bases). Trimming left V 2 bases short and J 3 bases short, with 11 bases between. The CDR3 has 15 residues. Germline lookup yields CDR1 SGHDT and CDR2 YYEEEE. CDR3 protein: CASSFPRTDTGELFF. The CDR3 nucleotides are TGTGCCAGCAGCTTTCCTAGGACAGACACCGGGGAGCTGTTTTTT.

This clonotype was picked up many times. The chain joins TRBV29-1 to TRBJ2-2; no clear D. Germline assignment: CDR1 SQVTM and CDR2 ANQGSEA. The CDR3 is 12 residues long. V gave up 8 bases and J gave up 1 base, with 8 bases separating them. CDR3 protein: CSFRGNTGELFF. The CDR3 nucleotides are TGCAGCTTTCGAGGGAACACCGGGGAGCTGTTTTTT.

This clonotype was seen a few times. As DNA, the CDR3 is TGCAGTGCTAAAGACAGGGTTCGGGGTGGGCAGTACTTC. This codes for CSAKDRVRGGQYF. The chain employs TRBV20-1 and TRBJ2-7; 7 nucleotides agree with TRBD1. The ends lost 4 bases at V and 9 bases at J; junction bases unmatched: 12. CDR3 length equals 13 residues. Looked up from germline, CDR1 is DFQATT and CDR2 is SNEGSKA (reference sequence).

A few counts support this clonotype. V and J are TRBV5-5 and TRBJ1-2, with D perhaps TRBD1 (5 bases). V lost 4 bases and J lost 4, with 14 bases in between. Germline CDR1 and CDR2: SGHKS and YYEKEE (reference sequence). CDR3 length equals 14 residues. The CDR3: CASSPTAPGYGYTF. The CDR3 DNA reads TGTGCCAGCAGCCCGACAGCCCCCGGCTATGGCTACACCTTC.